This TCR beta chain is drawn from a study of vaccination and CD4 T cells after COVID-19. Study summary: Two of the convalescents were Hispanic, and convalescents were six males and four females.

This clonotype was seen more than once but under ten times. The antigen is undetermined. The ends were cut back, 3 bases at V and 1 base at J, with 15 bases in the middle. The CDR3 contains 17 residues. CDR1 and CDR2 from the germline V gene are SGHVS and FNYEAQ. The treatment: approximately 10-day PBMC culture with coronavirus spike peptide pools or control peptides (ViraFEST assay). The Oncomine TCR Beta short-read assay was what sequenced the DNA obtained from cultured CD4+ T cells. MiXCR was run by TCRdb on the PCR reads, yielding one entry per CDR3 protein. Of a few thousand distinct CDR3 sequences listed, roughly 78% were seen once; the top ten hold around 34%.

The chain recombines TRBV7-6 with TRBJ1-4; tentative D call: TRBD1 (6 bases). The sequence derives from a human donor who had recovered from COVID-19. What was sequenced was CD4+ T cells from blood, cultured in vitro. The CDR3 here is CASSLATGRGTNEKLFF. DNA for the CDR3: TGTGCCAGCAGCTTGGCTACAGGGAGAGGAACTAATGAAAAACTGTTTTTT.